The 17 T cell receptor beta chains below were found in one sample sequenced in a study of Graves' ophthalmopathy and Graves' hyperthyroidism. Scientists amplified the TCR beta CDR3 regions from RNA transcripts. HTBI primers served in a first-round RT-PCR, which a second-round multiplex PCR followed. TCRdb itself ran the multiplex PCR reads through MiXCR, one entry per CDR3 protein. Here the sample spans 600,000 to 650,000 distinct CDR3 sequences, 22% being singletons. Material: peripheral blood. These receptors were taken from a woman aged 18-30 years with stable Graves' hyperthyroidism. Some clones in this sample may be carry-over from other donors' samples.

This chain joins TRBV6-2 or TRBV6-3 and TRBJ2-7; possible D gene TRBD1, 6 bases. Germline-derived CDR1 and CDR2 are MNHEY and SVGEGT. The V end lost 6 bases, the J end lost 3 bases, and 18 bases lay between the germline ends. This CDR3 comprises 15 residues. The CDR3 loop reads CASSHPPQGIYEQYF. The DNA of the CDR3 is TGTGCCAGCAGCCACCCCCCTCAGGGGATCTACGAGCAGTACTTC.

Comment on this clonotype: This may be a read error, as it is one base from a much larger clone. The chain has TRBV6-1 and TRBJ1-1, with 7 bases lining up with TRBD1. Germline V gene data show CDR1 as MNHNS and CDR2 as SASEGT. Unmatched junction bases numbered 2, after V lost 6 bases and J lost 7 bases. The CDR3 runs to 11 residues. CDR3 residues: CASRTGLEAFF. Here the CDR3 DNA reads TGTGCCAGCAGGACAGGGCTTGAAGCTTTCTTT.

This clonotype showed up many times. The rearrangement uses TRBV7-7 and TRBJ2-5; 13 nucleotides agree with TRBD2. The V gene end was trimmed by 5 bases and the J gene end by 5 bases; junction bases not matched to a gene: 5. Germline-derived CDR1 and CDR2 are SSHAT and FNYEAQ (reference sequence). This CDR3 is 15 amino acids long. In DNA, the CDR3 is TGTGCCAGCAGCCCCTCACTAGCGGGGGGGGAGACCCAGTACTTC. Its protein is CASSPSLAGGETQYF.

This clonotype was observed at least ten times. The chain has TRBV7-3 and TRBJ1-2; no clear D. Germline V gives CDR1 SGHTA, CDR2 FQGTGA. Trimming stripped 4 bases from V and 4 bases from J, with 25 bases between. The CDR3 has 18 amino acids. The CDR3 DNA sequence: TGTGCCAGCAGCTCCCCCGGGGAGGGCTGGAGGCCTTTCTATGGCTACACCTTC. It codes for CASSSPGEGWRPFYGYTF. The full variable domain, in which reference TRBV7-3 and TRBJ1-2 provide the parts outside the CDR3, is GAGVSQTPSNKVTEKGKYVELRCDPISGHTALYWYRQSLGQGPEFLIYFQGTGAADDSGLPNDRFFAVRPEGSVSTLKIQRTERGDSAVYLCASSSPGEGWRPFYGYTFGSGTRLTVV.

Notes on this clonotype: A read error may be the cause here, since a much bigger clone is one base away. The chain links TRBV6-1 to TRBJ1-1; 8 nucleotides agree with TRBD1. Germline CDR1 and CDR2: MNHNS and SASEGT. The CDR3 loop spans 13 amino acids. The CDR3 loop reads CASSPQDRDEACF. The CDR3 nucleotides are TGTGCCAGCAGTCCCCAGGACAGGGATGAAGCTTGCTTT.

The chain is built from TRBV6-1 and TRBJ2-7; 11 bases are shared with TRBD2. Germline values: CDR1 MNHNS, CDR2 SASEGT. The CDR3 consists of 12 residues. With V trimmed by 7 bases and J by 7 bases, 3 bases remained unmatched. Written as DNA, the CDR3 is TGTGCCAGCAACCGACTAGCGGGAGAGCAGTACTTC. Translation: CASNRLAGEQYF.

Notes on this clonotype: The junction departs from germline at one end; a sequencing error may be responsible. The rearrangement links TRBV6-1 to TRBJ2-5; weak D call: TRBD2 (6 bases). CDR1 and CDR2 from the germline V gene are MNHNS and SASEGT. The CDR3 extends over 13 amino acids. The CDR3 DNA reads TGCGCCAGCAATCCGAGGGGAGGAGAGACCCAGTACTTC. The encoded protein is CASNPRGGETQYF.

This clonotype showed up many times. J is TRBJ2-5 and V is TRBV18; 8 nucleotides line up with TRBD1. The ends lost 4 bases at V and 1 base at J; junction bases unmatched: 2. CDR1 KGHSH and CDR2 LQKENI come from the germline V gene. This CDR3 comprises 14 residues. DNA for the CDR3: TGTGCCAGCTCACAAGGGACAGGCCAAGAGACCCAGTACTTC. Its protein is CASSQGTGQETQYF.

In this sample, this clonotype turned up many times. This chain links TRBV11-2 with TRBJ2-7; 13 nucleotides align to TRBD2. Germline CDR1 reads SGHAT; CDR2 reads FQNNGV. The CDR3 sequence is 16 residues long. The trim removed 4 bases at V and 2 bases at J, leaving 5 bases unmatched. DNA for the CDR3: TGTGCCAGCAGCTCTACCACTAGCGGGGGGGCCTACGAGCAGTACTTC. This encodes CASSSTTSGGAYEQYF.

There are many counts of this clonotype. The chain carries TRBV20-1 and TRBJ2-5; 7 nucleotides align to TRBD2. Germline CDR1 DFQATT, CDR2 SNEGSKA (reference sequence). The CDR3 loop spans 14 amino acids. Unmatched junction bases numbered 8, after V lost 3 bases and J lost 4 bases. CDR3 residues: CSARRGGRGETQYF. The DNA for the CDR3 is TGCAGTGCTAGGAGGGGCGGGAGAGGAGAGACCCAGTACTTC.

The rearrangement links TRBV18 to TRBJ1-1, with TRBD1 matching over 8 bases. This CDR3 has 15 residues. Germline V CDR1 and CDR2: KGHSH, LQKENI. The J segment lost 3 bases and the V segment lost 2 bases, leaving 5 bases of the junction unmatched. CDR3 residues: CASSPAMTGDTEAFF. The CDR3 coding sequence is TGTGCCAGCTCACCAGCTATGACAGGGGACACTGAAGCTTTCTTT. The complete variable domain, with remaining parts taken from reference TRBV18 and TRBJ1-1, reads NAGVMQNPRHLVRRRGQEARLRCSPMKGHSHVYWYRQLPEEGLKFMVYLQKENIIDESGMPKERFSAEFPKEGPSILRIQQVVRGDSAAYFCASSPAMTGDTEAFFGQGTRLTVV.

V usage is TRBV12-3 or TRBV12-4 and J usage is TRBJ1-3; D may be TRBD1 (5 bases). Trimming removed 3 bases from V and 1 base from J, with 10 bases in between. CDR3 size: 15 residues. DNA of the CDR3: TGTGCCAGCAGTTTGAATGGGGGATCTGGAAACACCATATATTTT. Protein product: CASSLNGGSGNTIYF.

This clonotype was seen many times. The V and J genes are TRBV12-3 or TRBV12-4 and TRBJ2-2, with unresolved D. Trimming took 3 bases from V and 7 from J, leaving 6 bases between them. CDR3 length equals 12 residues. The CDR3 spells CASSFWGGELFF. The CDR3 nucleotides are TGTGCCAGCAGTTTTTGGGGCGGGGAGCTGTTTTTT.

Regarding this clonotype: The junction does not match germline at one end; this may be a read error. The rearrangement joins TRBV7-3 to TRBJ2-7; D remains unclear. The germline V gene has CDR1 SGHTA and CDR2 FQGTGA. This CDR3 has 13 residues. In DNA form, the CDR3 reads TGTGCCAGCAGAGCCGTCGGTACCTACGATCAGTACTTC. Translating it yields CASRAVGTYDQYF.

This clonotype was counted many times. The rearrangement links TRBV6-2 or TRBV6-3 to TRBJ1-2; no definite D call. V lost 2 bases and J lost 4, with 11 bases in between. Germline V lookup: CDR1 MNHEY, CDR2 SVGEGT. The CDR3 has 14 amino acids. This CDR3 is CASSYGRALYGYTF. Written as DNA, the CDR3 is TGTGCCAGCAGTTACGGTCGAGCTCTCTATGGCTACACCTTC.

This clonotype was picked up many times. V and J are TRBV4-1 and TRBJ2-7; 11 bases line up with TRBD2. J lost 9 bases, V lost 0 bases, and 7 bases had no gene match. CDR3 length: 15 amino acids. CDR1 is MGHRA, CDR2 YSYEKL, per germline. For the CDR3, the DNA is TGCGCCAGCAGCCAAGATCGTCTAGCGGGAGGTTCGCAGTACTTC. As protein: CASSQDRLAGGSQYF.

This clonotype was counted between two and nine times. DNA of the CDR3: TGCAGCCCCTTGGGTGGCGCGGGCCAAGAGACCCAGTACTTC. This encodes CSPLGGAGQETQYF. The chain couples TRBV20-1 to TRBJ2-5; TRBD2 is a possible D gene (5 bases). This CDR3 is 14 amino acids long. Per the germline V gene, CDR1 is DFQATT and CDR2 is SNEGSKA (reference sequence).